Reported below is one TCR beta chain. Which antigen it targets is not known. Qualities for individual bases were not recorded, and no much larger clone is one base off. The data derive from a study of CD8+CD57+ T cells in acquired aplastic anemia (dated by TCRdb to the late 2010s). About the full investigation: DNA extracted from sorted CD4+ and CD8+ cells had a mean of about 3.2 ug, with a range of roughly 0.2 to 30 ug. CD8+CD57+ expansion was defined as frequency above the mean frequency observed in healthy subjects.

The CDR3 contains 14 residues, cysteine and phenylalanine counted. Kept here is only the CDR3 DNA, which spans 42 bases and is read in frame from base 1. Trimming takes 8 bases off V and 4 bases off J; junction bases not matched to a gene: 9. CDR1 and CDR2 were assigned from the germline V gene as KGHDR and SFDVKD. Summary of the overall study and its limitations: CD8+ Simpson's diversity did not differ significantly between patients and healthy controls (P=0.060). Roughly 30 CD8+ CDR3 sequences were found to be shared between patients and controls, but these sequences appeared to be highly expressed in patients and within the immunodominant clones of the patients.

The patients picked for sequencing were ones in whom flow cytometry had shown an expansion of CD8+CD57+ cells. Every patient had severe acquired aplastic anemia, diagnosed using the International Study of Aplastic Anemia and Agranulocytosis and Camitta criteria. Patients had received no therapy at the time of blood sampling. TCR repertoires of sorted CD4+ and CD8+ blood T cells from severe aplastic anemia patients and healthy subjects were deep-sequenced in the study. In the USA, patient enrollment took place under clinicaltrials.gov protocols 00001620, 01623167, 00001397, 00071045, 00081523 and 00961064. Ficoll-Paque density gradient centrifugation was used to isolate peripheral blood mononuclear cells. Before DNA was extracted, CD4+ and CD8+ T cells were sorted using either FACS or magnetic beads. Profiling of TCR beta VDJ combinations and CDR3 sequences used genomic DNA as the template. TCR repertoire sequencing was run on an Illumina HiSeq 2000. The source study handled its data this way. Repertoires were assessed using TRBV/TRBJ rearrangement plots, CDR3 size and DJ length profiles, and Simpson's diversity index. Whichever DNA sequence was most abundant in the deep sequencing data was defined as the immunodominant clone. CDR3 amino acid sequences were checked for sharing across subjects and were also compared against the VDJdb database and published repertoires. Using fastp at Q25 and MiXCR, TCRdb reprocessed the public reads and kept productive beta chains. Entries are consolidated by CDR3 protein sequence, retaining the most common genes and DNA. TCRdb assigned the V and J calls; the authors' analysis was not used. Present in this sample are 150,000 or so distinct CDR3 sequences, over 50% of which were seen just once. Together, the top ten hold about an eighth of the sample.

The receptor was derived from a human donor with aplastic anemia. Source material: sorted CD4+, CD8+, or CD8+CD57+ T cells (not recorded which) from PBMCs. The receptor chain draws on TRBV24-1 and TRBJ1-1; TRBD1 agrees with 7 junctional bases. The base sequence is TGTGCCACCACTTCGACACAGGGGAGCACTGAAGCTTTCTTT. The encoded protein is CATTSTQGSTEAFF.